The present TCR beta chain was sequenced within a study of blood T cell repertoires in COVID-19. Study details: PBMCs, B-cell-depleted T cells, or T cells provided the cDNA or gDNA that made up the material.

The V segment lost 1 base and the J segment 7 bases; nucleotides outside the gene matches: 6. The CDR3 length is 14 residues. CDR1 and CDR2 (germline): SGHTA, FQGNSA. Clones were read by immunoSEQ multiplex PCR, and TCRdb kept only the in-frame ones, dropping some. The sample consists of about 220,000 clones, 65% to 85% of them appearing once. This clone was observed a few times. Researchers sorted participants into cohorts using their self-reported clinical history. The sample consisted of PBMCs or T cells enriched from blood (not recorded which). This clonotype was sampled from a woman aged 55-69 years who had recovered from COVID-19. V gene TRBV7-2 combines with J gene TRBJ2-5, with 7 bases lining up with TRBD1. The CDR3 loop is CASSLGDSLRTQYF. In nucleotides, the CDR3 is TGTGCCAGCAGCTTAGGGGACAGCCTTCGGACCCAGTACTTC.